The 8 T cell receptor beta chains in this list originate from one sample, sequenced in a study of patients and donors after allogeneic stem cell transplantation. TCRdb re-analysed the RT-PCR reads in MiXCR, keeping a single row per CDR3 protein. The table records more than 75,000 distinct CDR3 sequences, about 5% of them present only once. Material: blood, either unsorted or a sorted T cell fraction (not recorded which). Receptors were obtained from a human donor who was either an allogeneic HSCT recipient or a stem cell or donor lymphocyte infusion donor (not recorded which). It is not recorded whose cells these are; they may come from a transplant donor.

This clonotype was seen ten or more times. The chain recombines TRBV6-2 or TRBV6-3 with TRBJ1-5; D gene uncertain. V was trimmed by 5 bases and J by 1 base, leaving 6 bases between them. This CDR3 is built from 13 residues. Looked up from germline, CDR1 is MNHEY and CDR2 is SVGEGT. CDR3: CASSGLSNQPQHF. The CDR3, as DNA: TGTGCCAGCAGTGGACTAAGCAATCAGCCCCAGCATTTT.

In its sample, this clonotype was seen many times. This chain links TRBV24-1 with TRBJ1-2; unclear D gene. Germline V gene data show CDR1 as KGHDR and CDR2 as SFDVKD. V was cut by 5 bases and J by 4 bases, with 10 bases left in between. The CDR3 is made up of 13 amino acids. CDR3 residues: CATSVGRTYGYTF. CDR3 nucleotide sequence: TGTGCCACCAGTGTAGGGCGGACCTATGGCTACACCTTC.

This clonotype was counted at least ten times. The chain carries TRBV7-9 and TRBJ2-2; D may match TRBD1 or TRBD2 (5 bases each). Trimming took 6 bases from V and 2 from J, leaving 19 bases between them. Germline V CDR1 and CDR2: SEHNR, FQNEAQ (reference sequence). The CDR3 is 17 residues long. The CDR3 is CASRGPGYRRNTGELFF. The CDR3 bases are TGTGCCAGCAGGGGACCCGGGTACAGAAGAAACACCGGGGAGCTGTTTTTT.

The chain carries TRBV7-3 and TRBJ2-1, with D maybe TRBD2 (6 bases). Per germline, CDR1 SGHTA and CDR2 FQGTGA. This CDR3 region has 13 residues. V lost 2 bases and J 9 bases, leaving 11 bases between the germline ends. CDR3 residues: CASSLLGGSEQFF. In nucleotides, the CDR3 is TGTGCCAGCAGCTTATTGGGGGGTAGTGAGCAGTTCTTC.

This clonotype was counted ten times or more. The chain combines TRBV6-2 or TRBV6-3 with TRBJ2-1, with 11 bases lining up with TRBD2. CDR1 is MNHEY, CDR2 SVGEGT, per germline. V trimming: 5 bases; J trimming: 0 bases; junction bases outside the gene matches: 6. There are 17 residues in the CDR3. This CDR3 reads CASSPSLAGGSYNEQFF. CDR3 bases: TGTGCCAGCAGTCCCTCCCTAGCGGGAGGCTCCTACAATGAGCAGTTCTTC.

Ten or more counts support this clonotype. The chain links TRBV3-1 to TRBJ1-6; D remains unclear. The germline V gene has CDR1 LGHDT and CDR2 YNNKEL (reference sequence). The CDR3 covers 12 residues. V was trimmed by 2 bases and J by 10 bases, leaving 6 bases between them. The CDR3 nucleotides read TGTGCCAGCAGCCAAATAAAATCACCCCTCCACTTT. It encodes CASSQIKSPLHF.

This clonotype is medium-sized (0.01 to 0.1%) within its sample. The rearrangement uses TRBV12-3 or TRBV12-4 and TRBJ2-7; TRBD2 might be the D (6 bases). V lost 6 bases to trimming and J lost 0 bases, with 15 bases between them. This CDR3 spans 15 amino acids. The CDR3 reads CASSRSGTYSYEQYF. CDR3 in DNA: TGTGCCAGCAGCCGATCCGGGACTTACTCCTACGAGCAGTACTTC.

This clonotype was counted ten times or more. The genes are TRBV30 and TRBJ1-2; unclear D gene. Trimming stripped 2 bases from V and 5 bases from J, with 9 bases between. The CDR3 length is 12 residues. From germline, CDR1 is GTSNPN and CDR2 SVGIG (reference sequence). CDR3 region: CAWSPLGYGYTF. Written as DNA, the CDR3 is TGTGCCTGGAGTCCCCTAGGATATGGCTACACCTTC. Together with reference TRBV30 and TRBJ1-2, the CDR3 gives the full variable domain: SQTIHQWPATLVQPVGSPLSLECTVEGTSNPNLYWYRQAAGRGLQLLFYSVGIGQISSEVPQNLSASRPQDRQFILSSKKLLLSDSGFYLCAWSPLGYGYTFGSGTRLTVV.